In its sample, the clone carrying this TCR delta chain ranks as large (0.1 to 1%). This same CDR3 is encoded by further DNA sequences in the sample. The sample belongs to a study of gamma-delta chains in newborns, infants, children. In the study overall: Microbial exposure reportedly drives polyclonal innate γδ T cell expansion after birth.

TCRdb reanalysed the reads via CATT. The sample records around 2,500 delta-chain clones, roughly 1% being singletons. The CDR3 is made up of 19 amino acids. Germline lookup yields CDR1 GEAIGNYY and CDR2 EKD. V was trimmed by 0 bases and J by 0 bases, leaving 14 bases between them. Sequencing was performed on blood. The V gene is TRDV2, the J gene TRDJ3; tentatively, D is TRDD3 (6 bases). This TCR came from a child who was a newborn, infant or young child, either healthy, febrile or measles-vaccinated (not recorded which). CDR3 in amino acids: CACDTGWGPPSWDTRQMFF. CDR3 in DNA: TGTGCCTGTGACACCGGATGGGGGCCACCCTCCTGGGACACCCGACAGATGTTTTTC.